Reported below is one TCR beta chain. Antigen: not known. This entry belongs to a study of a mutant IDH1 vaccine in newly diagnosed glioma. Study summary: Before enrollment, the patients had been treated with radiotherapy alone, temozolomide alone, or both together. Most of them had received both. Findings and caveats of the study: Patients showed vaccine-induced immune responses at a rate of around 94%.

Here immunoSEQ multiplex PCR was the method, and the copy in TCRdb shows in-frame clones only, minus some. The profile shows about 65,000 clones, about four fifths of them singletons. The time point here: week 35, safety follow-up. Alongside topical imiquimod, each dose of vaccine comprised 300 ug of mutant IDH1 20-mer peptide. Trimming pared 1 base from V and 7 bases from J, leaving 14 bases between. The CDR3 is 15 amino acids. In germline, CDR1 is SEHNR, CDR2 FQNEAQ (reference sequence). The origin of this receptor is a man aged 40-55 years with glioma. This chain connects TRBV7-9 to TRBJ2-1, with TRBD2 as a possible D gene (6 bases). The material was PBMCs, obtained from a glioma patient whose treatment included an IDH1 peptide vaccine. The CDR3 coding sequence is TGTGCCAGCAGCTTAGGGGCGGGGTACACTAATGAGCAGTTCTTC. Residues: CASSLGAGYTNEQFF.